One and the same sample provided the 20 T cell receptor beta chains below, sequenced in a study of T cells in Graves' hyperthyroidism and ophthalmopathy. Researchers amplified the TCR beta CDR3 regions from RNA transcripts. The HTBI primer set served for first-round RT-PCR of the TCR CDR3. TCRdb reanalysed the multiplex PCR reads using MiXCR and keeps one entry per CDR3 protein. The table includes 500,000 to 750,000 distinct CDR3 sequences, around 46% detected once. The sequencing sample was made of peripheral blood or thyroid tissue (not recorded which). Every receptor here comes from a woman younger than 35 with Graves' hyperthyroidism.

This rearrangement joins TRBV5-4 to TRBJ2-2; TRBD2 might be the D (6 bases). Trimming removed 0 bases from V and 9 bases from J, with 9 bases in between. This CDR3 has 13 amino acids. Germline V gene lookup returns CDR1 SGHNT and CDR2 YYREEE (reference sequence). This chain's CDR3 is CASSLDGGRELFF. The CDR3 DNA is TGTGCCAGCAGCTTGGACGGCGGGAGGGAGCTGTTTTTT. Complete variable domain (other parts from reference TRBV5-4 and TRBJ2-2): ETGVTQSPTHLIKTRGQQVTLRCSSQSGHNTVSWYQQALGQGPQFIFQYYREEENGRGNFPPRFSGLQFPNYSSELNVNALELDDSALYLCASSLDGGRELFFGEGSRLTVL.

This clonotype was detected many times. V gene TRBV19 combines with J gene TRBJ1-1; 9 nucleotides match TRBD1. Germline V gives CDR1 LNHDA, CDR2 SQIVND (reference sequence). The CDR3 has 15 residues. V was pared by 3 bases and J by 7 bases, with 9 bases of the junction left unmatched. Here the CDR3 reads CASSIRRADRGEAFF. The DNA of the CDR3 is TGTGCCAGTAGTATTCGTCGCGCGGACAGGGGTGAAGCTTTCTTT.

Worth noting for this clonotype: A much larger clone differs from this one at a single base, so this may be a read error. V is TRBV20-1 and J is TRBJ1-4; TRBD1 matches 8 bases. Trimming at V came to 4 bases and at J to 5 bases, leaving 3 bases not matched to a gene. Germline V gene lookup returns CDR1 DFQATT and CDR2 SNEGSKA (reference sequence). This CDR3 has 13 amino acids. This CDR3 is CSATRDRNEKLFF. The DNA for the CDR3 is TGCAGTGCTACCCGGGACAGGAATGAAAAACTGTTTTTT.

The chain carries TRBV20-1 and TRBJ2-5; 16 positions agree with TRBD2. V gave up 6 bases and J gave up 0 bases; unmatched junction bases: 1. Germline loops: CDR1 DFQATT, CDR2 SNEGSKA (reference sequence). The CDR3 covers 15 residues. The CDR3 DNA is TGCAGTGCGGGACTAGCGGGAGGGTACCAAGAGACCCAGTACTTC. Protein product: CSAGLAGGYQETQYF.

This clonotype was recorded many times. This chain uses TRBV5-1 with TRBJ1-2; 7 nucleotides line up with TRBD1. This CDR3 is built from 13 residues. The ends lost 1 base at V and 3 bases at J; junction bases unmatched: 0. Looked up from germline, CDR1 is SGHRS and CDR2 is YFSETQ. The CDR3 protein is CASSLQGDYGYTF. CDR3 bases: TGCGCCAGCAGCTTGCAGGGGGACTATGGCTACACCTTC.

This clonotype was recorded at least ten times. The chain combines TRBV15 with TRBJ2-7; 9 bases are shared with TRBD1. Per the germline V gene, CDR1 is LNHNV and CDR2 is YYDKDF (reference sequence). CDR3 length: 16 residues. V trimming: 0 bases; J trimming: 1 base; junction bases outside the gene matches: 4. CDR3 nucleotide sequence: TGTGCCACCAGCAGAGAAAGGGACAGGGTGTCCTACGAGCAGTACTTC. Translation: CATSRERDRVSYEQYF.

This clonotype was recorded at least ten times. V usage is TRBV6-2 or TRBV6-3 and J usage is TRBJ2-7; 15 nucleotides match TRBD2. The CDR3 covers 15 residues. The germline V gene encodes CDR1 MNHEY and CDR2 SVGEGT. The junction had 6 bases not matched to a gene; V was cut back by 6 bases and J by 6 bases. DNA of the CDR3: TGTGCCAGCAGCCGGACTAGCGGGAGGGCCAGCGAGCAGTACTTC. It specifies CASSRTSGRASEQYF.

This clonotype was detected a few times. The chain joins TRBV2 to TRBJ2-1; D ambiguous. This CDR3 has 11 amino acids. Trimming took 3 bases from V and 13 from J, leaving 10 bases between them. Germline CDR1 is SNHLY and CDR2 is FYNNEI. The CDR3 loop reads CASSDRTLQFF. CDR3 sequence (DNA): TGTGCCAGCAGTGACCGGACCCTTCAGTTCTTC.

This clonotype showed up many times. V usage is TRBV20-1 and J usage is TRBJ1-1, with D possibly being TRBD1 (6 bases). The length of the CDR3 is 14 residues. Germline CDR1 DFQATT, CDR2 SNEGSKA (reference sequence). Deletions cut 3 bases from V and 5 bases from J, with 16 bases between. The CDR3, as DNA: TGCAGTGCTAGTTCCGGGACGGGGGCGACTGAAGCTTTCTTT. Protein sequence: CSASSGTGATEAFF.

The genes are TRBV11-2 and TRBJ2-3; no reliable D call. V was cut by 0 bases and J by 0 bases, with 7 bases left in between. CDR3 length equals 15 residues. In germline, CDR1 is SGHAT, CDR2 FQNNGV. The CDR3 loop is CASSLDWASTDTQYF. CDR3 coding DNA: TGTGCCAGCAGCTTAGATTGGGCTAGCACAGATACGCAGTATTTT.

In this sample, this clonotype turned up many times. The chain joins TRBV14 to TRBJ2-7; D call uncertain. The V and J ends lost 3 bases and 1 base respectively, with 7 bases between them. Germline assignment: CDR1 SGHDN and CDR2 FVKESK. This CDR3 is 13 amino acids long. The CDR3 loop is CASSHARSYEQYF. The CDR3 region has the DNA TGTGCCAGCAGCCATGCTCGTTCCTACGAGCAGTACTTC.

The rearrangement uses TRBV7-8 and TRBJ2-5, with a weak D call TRBD1 (6 bases). Trimming shortened V by 5 bases and J by 7 bases, and 14 bases separated the two germline ends. CDR3 length equals 13 residues. Germline assignment: CDR1 SGHVS and CDR2 FQNEAQ. The CDR3 region is CASSRQASRTQYF. Written as DNA, the CDR3 is TGTGCCAGCAGCCGACAGGCCTCGAGGACCCAGTACTTC. Using reference TRBV7-8 and TRBJ2-5 for the parts outside the CDR3, the full variable domain is GAGVSQSPRYKVAKRGQDVALRCDPISGHVSLFWYQQALGQGPEFLTYFQNEAQLDKSGLPSDRFFAERPEGSVSTLKIQRTQQEDSAVYLCASSRQASRTQYFGPGTRLLVL.

This clonotype was observed at least ten times. V usage is TRBV19 and J usage is TRBJ1-2; D is uncertain. This CDR3 region has 13 residues. Germline lookup yields CDR1 LNHDA and CDR2 SQIVND (reference sequence). Trimming stripped 3 bases from V and 4 bases from J, with 9 bases between. CDR3 residues: CASSMALGYGYTF. CDR3 DNA sequence: TGTGCCAGTAGTATGGCTCTTGGCTATGGCTACACCTTC.

Regarding this clonotype: A much larger clone differs by one base, so this may be a read error. The J gene is TRBJ2-2, the V gene TRBV7-9; 7 bases agree with TRBD2. Germline V gene data show CDR1 as SEHNR and CDR2 as FQNEAQ (reference sequence). This CDR3 region has 18 residues. V lost 4 bases to trimming and J lost 6 bases; unmatched junction nucleotides: 17. DNA for the CDR3: TGTGCCAGCAGCTCTCCCCTAGCGGATGCGGACGATCCCGGGGAGCTGTTTTTT. This sequence encodes CASSSPLADADDPGELFF.

CDR3 in amino acids: CASSTQGHQETQYF. CDR3 DNA sequence: TGTGCCAGTAGTACTCAGGGACACCAAGAGACCCAGTACTTC. The chain couples TRBV19 to TRBJ2-5, with D perhaps TRBD1 or TRBD2 (5 bases each). Trimming pared 4 bases from V and 0 bases from J, leaving 9 bases between. Germline assignment: CDR1 LNHDA and CDR2 SQIVND (reference sequence). The CDR3 loop spans 14 amino acids.

This clonotype appeared many times. The chain has TRBV10-3 and TRBJ1-5; D uncertain. The CDR3 sequence is 14 residues long. Trimming took off 10 bases at V and 2 bases at J, with 15 bases between the two ends. The germline V gene encodes CDR1 ENHRY and CDR2 SYGVKD. CDR3 amino acids: CATAKGGGNQPQHF. For the CDR3, the DNA is TGTGCCACCGCGAAGGGAGGAGGCAATCAGCCCCAGCATTTT.

In the case of this clonotype: The junction departs from the called germline gene at one end, perhaps through a read error. This chain joins TRBV19 and TRBJ2-5; D unclear. CDR3 length: 14 amino acids. CDR1 is LNHDA, CDR2 SQIVND, per germline (reference sequence). In DNA form, the CDR3 reads TGTGCCAGTAGTATTTGGGCAGTCCAAGAGACCCAGTGCTTC. Its protein is CASSIWAVQETQCF.

V gene TRBV7-3 combines with J gene TRBJ2-7, with D uncertain. V shed 5 bases and J shed 7 bases, with 15 bases lying between them. Germline assignment: CDR1 SGHTA and CDR2 FQGTGA. The CDR3 is 13 amino acids. The CDR3 reads CASSKRSTGEQYF. The CDR3 coding sequence is TGTGCCAGCAGCAAGAGGAGCACCGGGGAGCAGTACTTC.

Ten or more counts support this clonotype. V is TRBV7-6 and J is TRBJ2-7; D is ambiguous. The V gene lost 1 base and the J gene lost 1 base, with 14 bases spanning the gap. The CDR3 is made up of 16 amino acids. Germline CDR1 and CDR2: SGHVS and FNYEAQ. This CDR3 is CASSLEADGISYEQYF. In DNA form, the CDR3 reads TGTGCCAGCAGCTTAGAGGCGGATGGTATATCCTACGAGCAGTACTTC. Looking up the rest from reference TRBV7-6 and TRBJ2-7 gives the full variable domain: GAGVSQSPRYKVTKRGQDVALRCDPISGHVSLYWYRQALGQGPEFLTYFNYEAQQDKSGLPNDRFSAERPEGSISTLTIQRTEQRDSAMYRCASSLEADGISYEQYFGPGTRLTVT.

This clonotype was observed at least ten times. The chain carries TRBV18 and TRBJ2-7; the D is unclear. V lost 4 bases and J 2 bases, leaving 9 bases between the germline ends. CDR3 length: 13 residues. CDR1 is KGHSH and CDR2 is LQKENI in the germline V gene. CDR3 sequence reads: CASSRVWTYEQYF. CDR3 nucleotide sequence: TGTGCCAGCTCACGCGTGTGGACCTACGAGCAGTACTTC.